This T cell receptor (beta chain) comes out of a study of blood T cells in healthy people across ages. The CDR3 length is 15 residues. The V gene lost 7 bases and the J gene lost 4 bases, with 15 bases spanning the gap. Germline CDR1 reads SGHRS; CDR2 reads YFSETQ. The table lists this clonotype with a count of one. A second PCR, run for roughly 7 to 11 cycles, used a sample-barcoded 5' primer plus a J-beta primer mix. Using its own MiXCR run on the 5' RACE reads, TCRdb lists one record per CDR3 protein. The table lists about 680,000 distinct CDR3 sequences, approximately 49% of them singletons. The rearrangement links TRBV5-1 to TRBJ2-6; D assignment may be TRBD1 or TRBD2 (6 bases each). The sample comprised blood. This clonotype was obtained from a woman aged 55-75 years in good health. The DNA for the CDR3 is TGCGCCAGCGGCGGGAACAGGGCCGGGGCCAACGTCCTGACTTTC. It translates to CASGGNRAGANVLTF. The whole variable domain, remainder taken from reference TRBV5-1 and TRBJ2-6, is KAGVTQTPRYLIKTRGQQVTLSCSPISGHRSVSWYQQTPGQGLQFLFEYFSETQRNKGNFPGRFSGRQFSNSRSEMNVSTLELGDSALYLCASGGNRAGANVLTFGAGSRLTVL.